The sequence of this T cell receptor beta chain was determined in a study of T cells in pancreatic ductal adenocarcinoma. Whole-study findings and limits: Tumor samples had fewer productive templates and approximately 8-fold fewer unique clonotypes than blood.

The CDR3 is made up of 13 amino acids. The V gene lost 0 bases and the J gene lost 9 bases, with 12 bases spanning the gap. From germline, CDR1 is SGHNT and CDR2 YYREEE (reference sequence). The selected patients with pancreatic ductal adenocarcinoma had surgery but no neoadjuvant therapy. Turning to this clone: Its antigen remains unidentified.

Assay used: immunoSEQ multiplex PCR; TCRdb lists only in-frame clones, some missing. Among over 100,000 clones listed, nearly 95% were seen once. The chain is built from TRBV5-4 and TRBJ1-2; the D gene is possibly TRBD1 (5 bases). This receptor was taken from a human donor with pancreatic ductal adenocarcinoma. The material sequenced was PBMCs. The CDR3 loop reads CASSLGGARRYTF. The CDR3 nucleotides read TGTGCCAGCAGCTTGGGTGGGGCCCGTCGCTACACCTTC.